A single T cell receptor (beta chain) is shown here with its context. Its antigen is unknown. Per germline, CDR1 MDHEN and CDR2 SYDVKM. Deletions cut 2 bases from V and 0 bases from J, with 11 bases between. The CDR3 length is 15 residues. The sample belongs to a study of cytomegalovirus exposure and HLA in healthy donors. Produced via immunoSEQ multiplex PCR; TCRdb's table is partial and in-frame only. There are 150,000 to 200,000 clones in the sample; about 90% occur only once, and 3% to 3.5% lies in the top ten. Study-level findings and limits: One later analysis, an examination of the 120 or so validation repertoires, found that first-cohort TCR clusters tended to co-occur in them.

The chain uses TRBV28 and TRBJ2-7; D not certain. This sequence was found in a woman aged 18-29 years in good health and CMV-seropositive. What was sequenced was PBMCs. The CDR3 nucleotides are TGTGCCAGCAGTTTAATGACATTCCGCTCCTACGAGCAGTACTTC. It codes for CASSLMTFRSYEQYF.